Sequencing of this TCR beta chain was carried out in a study of blood T cells in healthy people across ages. The authors ran a second PCR of roughly 6 to 12 cycles using a sample-barcoded 5' primer and a J-beta primer mix. TCRdb reprocessed the 5' RACE reads with MiXCR, giving one entry per CDR3 protein. The sample includes some 1.6 million distinct CDR3 sequences, about 31% of them seen just once. This clonotype was observed a few times. CDR3 length equals 18 residues. The germline gives CDR1 SGHTA, CDR2 FQGTGA. The junction had 14 bases not matched to a gene; V was cut back by 5 bases and J by 2 bases.

The source material was blood. This TCR was recovered from a woman in her 30s in good health. This chain joins TRBV7-3 and TRBJ2-3; the match to TRBD2 covers 9 bases. CDR3 residues: CASSPYPTSGGNTDTQYF. The DNA of the CDR3 is TGTGCCAGCAGCCCGTACCCGACTAGCGGAGGGAACACAGATACGCAGTATTTT.